What follows is one TCR beta chain and its context. These data come from a study of blood T cells in healthy people across ages. A second roughly 6 to 12 cycle PCR used barcoded and J-beta primers. TCRdb re-derived calls from the 5' RACE reads in MiXCR, one entry per CDR3 protein. The sample has roughly 550,000 distinct CDR3 sequences; under 30% are singletons. V was pared by 6 bases and J by 12 bases, with 3 bases of the junction left unmatched. The CDR3 loop spans 11 amino acids. In germline, CDR1 is LNHDA, CDR2 SQIVND (reference sequence). These data also formed part of another study, on T cells of mothers and their children.

Material for sequencing was blood. The TCR sequence derives from a boy younger than 18 in good health. The V call is TRBV19, the J call TRBJ1-2, with TRBD1 identical over 11 bases. CDR3 DNA sequence: TGTGCCAGTAGGGGACAGGGGGGTAACACCTTC. It encodes CASRGQGGNTF. Full variable domain (missing parts from reference TRBV19 and TRBJ1-2): DGGITQSPKYLFRKEGQNVTLSCEQNLNHDAMYWYRQDPGQGLRLIYYSQIVNDFQKGDIAEGYSVSREKKESFPLTVTSAQKNPTAFYLCASRGQGGNTFGSGTRLTVV.